This T cell receptor beta chain derives from a study of identical twins. The CDR3 extends over 14 amino acids. Trimming shortened V by 6 bases and J by 4 bases, and 12 bases separated the two germline ends. Germline V gene sequence: CDR1 MNHNS, CDR2 SASEGT. This clonotype has a handful of counts. Antigen: not known. Findings of the study overall: Compared with models, monozygotic twins showed more out-of-frame TCR alpha sharing. Analyses of zero insertions could, in part, be confounded by invariant MAIT and iNKT cells. Where beta out-of-frame sequences were concerned, excess twin sharing was weaker.

TCRdb independently ran MiXCR on the 5' RACE reads; one entry per CDR3 protein. The sample lists under 1 million distinct CDR3 sequences; about 12% were seen once. All donors were healthy, and all were Caucasian. This same sample was also taken into another study, of yellow fever vaccine responses in identical twins.

This chain links TRBV6-1 with TRBJ1-4, with TRBD1 as a possible D gene (6 bases). The sample consisted of PBMCs. The sequence derives from a woman aged 18-35 years in good health. The CDR3 nucleotides are TGTGCCAGCAGAGGCGGACAGTTTAATGAAAAACTGTTTTTT. Its protein is CASRGGQFNEKLFF.